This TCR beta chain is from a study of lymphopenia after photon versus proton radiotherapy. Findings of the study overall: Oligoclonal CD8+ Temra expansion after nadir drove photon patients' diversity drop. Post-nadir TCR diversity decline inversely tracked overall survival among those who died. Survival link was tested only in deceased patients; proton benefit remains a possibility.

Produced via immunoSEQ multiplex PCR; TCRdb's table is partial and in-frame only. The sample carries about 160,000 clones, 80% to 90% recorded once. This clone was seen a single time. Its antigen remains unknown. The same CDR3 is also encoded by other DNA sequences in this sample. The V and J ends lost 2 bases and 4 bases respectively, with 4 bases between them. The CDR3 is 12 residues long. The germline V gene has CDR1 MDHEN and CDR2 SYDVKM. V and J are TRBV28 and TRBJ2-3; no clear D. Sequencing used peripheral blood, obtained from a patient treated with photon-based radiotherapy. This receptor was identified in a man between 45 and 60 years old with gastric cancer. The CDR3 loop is CASSLVADTQYF. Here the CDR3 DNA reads TGTGCCAGCAGTTTAGTGGCAGATACGCAGTATTTT.